The 7 T cell receptor beta chains presented below share a single source sample, sequenced in a study of human thymus T cells. Resections removed during corrective heart surgery provided the thymus tissue used. Sequencing used immunoSEQ multiplex PCR; TCRdb keeps in-frame clones, though not all of them. The table records roughly 120,000 clones, around 95% of them present only once. The sequenced sample consisted of thymus tissue. These receptors all stem from a boy younger than two with a congenital heart defect but otherwise immunologically healthy.

This clone came up a few times. The chain combines TRBV19 with TRBJ1-2; D not certain. The germline V and J ends were trimmed by 6 bases and 5 bases, with 7 bases remaining between them. This CDR3 has 11 residues. The germline gives CDR1 LNHDA, CDR2 SQIVND (reference sequence). The CDR3 reads CASRTRYGYTF. For the CDR3, the DNA is TGTGCCAGTAGGACACGATATGGCTACACCTTC.

V gene TRBV4-2 combines with J gene TRBJ2-7, with 11 bases matching TRBD2. Germline CDR1 reads LGHNA; CDR2 reads YNFKEQ. The CDR3 sequence is 15 residues long. J gave up 6 bases and V 1 base, and 5 bases lay outside the gene matches. The CDR3 DNA reads TGTGCCAGCAGCCAAGGTAGCGGGGGGGCCCTCGAGCAGTACTTC. This gives the protein CASSQGSGGALEQYF.

The J gene is TRBJ2-3, the V gene TRBV11-2; tentatively, D is TRBD1 or TRBD2 (5 bases each). The germline gives CDR1 SGHAT, CDR2 FQNNGV. V was cut by 2 bases and J by 2 bases, with 8 bases left in between. This CDR3 is built from 14 residues. CDR3 sequence reads: CASSLWGYTDTQYF. Written as DNA, the CDR3 is TGTGCCAGCAGCTTATGGGGGTACACAGATACGCAGTATTTT.

The V call is TRBV12-5, the J call TRBJ1-2; D gene uncertain. Germline V CDR1 and CDR2: LGHNT, FRNRAP. V was cut by 1 base and J by 6 bases, with 15 bases left in between. The CDR3 has 15 amino acids. CDR3 residues: CASGLASRPRDGYTF. CDR3 nucleotide sequence: TGTGCTAGTGGTTTGGCGAGCCGGCCGAGAGATGGCTACACCTTC.

The V and J genes are TRBV11-3 and TRBJ2-2, with D unresolved. Germline V CDR1 and CDR2: SGHNT, YENEEA. V lost 6 bases and J 4 bases, leaving 6 bases between the germline ends. CDR3 size: 12 residues. The CDR3 protein is CASRRGTGELFF. The CDR3 bases are TGTGCCAGCAGACGAGGCACCGGGGAGCTGTTTTTT.

The chain carries TRBV6-5 and TRBJ2-1; TRBD2 aligns across 9 bases. This CDR3 comprises 15 residues. The J segment lost 8 bases and the V segment lost 7 bases, leaving 12 bases of the junction unmatched. CDR1 and CDR2 (germline): MNHEY, SVGAGI. CDR3 protein: CASTQGRGGRYEQFF. The CDR3 coding sequence is TGTGCCAGCACCCAAGGGCGGGGGGGCCGATATGAGCAGTTCTTC.

The chain employs TRBV7-9 and TRBJ2-3; no clear D gene. Germline V gene sequence: CDR1 SEHNR, CDR2 FQNEAQ (reference sequence). This CDR3 is 13 amino acids long. V shed 5 bases and J shed 6 bases, with 12 bases lying between them. Written as DNA, the CDR3 is TGTGCCAGCAGCCACTTGGGCTTCGATACGCAGTATTTT. It specifies CASSHLGFDTQYF. Full variable domain (rest looked up from reference TRBV7-9 and TRBJ2-3): DTGVSQNPRHKITKRGQNVTFRCDPISEHNRLYWYRQTLGQGPEFLTYFQNEAQLEKSRLLSDRFSAERPKGSFSTLEIQRTEQGDSAMYLCASSHLGFDTQYFGPGTRLTVL.